Given below is one T cell receptor (beta chain) in context. Its antigen is still unknown. This entry belongs to a study of T cells expressing NK-cell markers (dated by TCRdb to the early 2020s). Concerning the study at large: In sorted CD3+CD56+NKG2C+, CD3+CD56+NKG2C- and CD3+CD56-NKG2C+ T-cell subsets from several donors, TCR beta-chain repertoires were profiled. Illumina HiSeq 2000/2500, MiSeq or NextSeq was used to sequence libraries as 2 x 150 bp reads. Randomly selected healthy volunteers, three men and five women, were used as the eight sequenced donors. Among the eight sequenced donors, seven were HCMV-seropositive and one was HCMV-seronegative.

To determine HCMV serostatus, a commercial ELISA kit was used to detect HCMV-specific IgG in serum. Ficoll density gradient centrifugation was used to isolate peripheral blood mononuclear cells from blood. Sequencing was performed on an Illumina HiSeq 2000. TCR beta cDNA libraries were made by 5'RACE template switching that added a universal primer site and unique molecular identifiers. cDNA synthesis was primed from the TCR beta constant segment, followed by two successive PCR amplification steps. In the authors' own workflow: MIGEC was used to demultiplex reads and group the reads by UMI, and MiTCR was used to assemble and quantify clonotypes. To exclude erroneous sequences, only TCR cDNA sequences supported by at least two reads were retained. The tcR package was used for downstream repertoire analysis, with clonotypes matched between fractions based on CDR3 nucleotide sequence plus V segment. Antigen specificity was annotated against VDJdb with VDJmatch, allowing one amino acid substitution in CDR3. With the reads reprocessed by TCRdb, a single entry stands for each CDR3 protein sequence and no DNA is reported. TCRdb's processing, not the authors' own work, is the source of the V and J calls. This sample's table lists about 390,000 distinct CDR3 sequences. The ten most abundant clones make up about 10% of the sample.

General findings and caveats noted by the study authors: Whether the expanded NKG2C-expressing T cell clones were specific for HCMV antigens was left unclear. Those dominant clonotypes were again the most abundant among CD3+CD56-NKG2C+ cells in a handful of donors, at about 25-60.1%. For roughly six donors, the dominant CD3+CD56+NKG2C+ clonotypes were among the top 10 CD8+ clonotypes and accounted for roughly 1.0-7.5% of CD8+ T cells.

CDR1 and CDR2 were assigned from the germline V gene (reference sequence) as MNHEY and SMNVEV. The CDR3 has 15 amino acids, counting the end cysteine and phenylalanine. No DNA appears here. The source is a woman aged 45-59 years in good health. Donor details come from another sample of the same person, matched by shared clones. What was sequenced was blood T cells: a sorted CD56 or NKG2C T cell subset, CD4+ or CD8+ T cells, or bulk PBMC T cells (not recorded which). The rearranged segments are TRBV27 and TRBJ2-7; the TRBD1 assignment by TCRdb is unverifiable without DNA. The CDR3 region has the sequence CASLSIGTGYHEQYF.